This T cell receptor (beta chain) was sequenced during a study of blood T cell repertoires in COVID-19. Study information: Acute-phase and convalescent COVID-19 samples originated in the United States, Italy and Spain.

Sequencing was performed with immunoSEQ multiplex PCR; in TCRdb, only in-frame clones are kept and a portion is missing. The data contain about 160,000 clones, around 86% of them singletons. Sequencing was done on a sample of peripheral blood. This receptor was obtained from a man in his sixties with COVID-19, enrolled during active disease.

The CDR3 DNA is TGTGCCAGCTCCCTAGCGGGATCCTACGAGCAGTACTTC. This sequence encodes CASSLAGSYEQYF. This sequence joins TRBV7-9 and TRBJ2-7; 9 nucleotides line up with TRBD2. The CDR3 loop spans 13 amino acids. Germline CDR1 reads SEHNR; CDR2 reads FQNEAQ (reference sequence). V lost 8 bases and J lost 1; bases outside the gene matches: 3.